A single sample is the source of the 17 T cell receptor beta chains below, sequenced in a study of control samples from healthy donors and cancer patients. TCRdb keeps only in-frame clones here, not all; method: immunoSEQ multiplex PCR. The sample contains 120,000 or so clones, about 93% of which appear only once. The sequenced sample was PBMCs. The receptors derive from a man in his fifties or sixties with head and neck cancer.

The rearrangement joins TRBV6-2 or TRBV6-3 to TRBJ2-2; 8 bases map to TRBD1. Germline assignment: CDR1 MNHEY and CDR2 SVGEGT. V shed 1 base and J 6 bases; nucleotides not matched to a gene: 7. The CDR3 consists of 16 residues. CDR3: CASSYYGTGISGELFF. The DNA of the CDR3 is TGTGCCAGCAGTTACTACGGGACAGGTATCTCCGGGGAGCTGTTTTTT.

This chain links TRBV6-6 with TRBJ2-7; TRBD1 agrees at 8 bases. With V trimmed by 2 bases and J by 3 bases, 6 bases remained unmatched. CDR3 length equals 15 residues. Germline V gives CDR1 MNHNY, CDR2 SVGAGI (reference sequence). CDR3 loop: CASSYEGQVNYEQYF. As DNA, the CDR3 is TGTGCCAGCAGTTACGAGGGACAGGTAAACTACGAGCAGTACTTC.

The CDR3 DNA sequence: TGTGCCAGCAGCGGGGGACCGGCCCTCAATGAAAAACTGTTTTTT. This gives the protein CASSGGPALNEKLFF. The chain carries TRBV7-2 and TRBJ1-4; tentatively, D is TRBD1 (5 bases). V lost 5 bases and J lost 5, with 15 bases in between. Germline-derived CDR1 and CDR2 are SGHTA and FQGNSA. CDR3 length equals 15 residues.

This clone occurred once. This chain links TRBV24-1 with TRBJ2-7; 10 bases match TRBD2. The germline V gene encodes CDR1 KGHDR and CDR2 SFDVKD. V gave up 3 bases and J gave up 4 bases; unmatched junction bases: 2. This CDR3 comprises 14 residues. The CDR3 reads CATSDPSGGYEQYF. As DNA, the CDR3 is TGTGCCACCAGTGATCCTAGCGGGGGATACGAGCAGTACTTC.

CDR3 in DNA: TGCGCCAGCAGCCAAGAAGGGTCCAGCGGCTTTAGCTCCTACAATGAGCAGTTCTTC. Protein: CASSQEGSSGFSSYNEQFF. This chain joins TRBV4-1 and TRBJ2-1; tentative D call: TRBD2 (5 bases). CDR3 size: 19 residues. The ends were cut back, 0 bases at V and 0 bases at J, with 18 bases in the middle. CDR1 and CDR2 from the germline V gene are MGHRA and YSYEKL.

The gene calls are TRBV20-1 and TRBJ2-3; no clear D. There are 11 residues in the CDR3. Trimming left V 7 bases short and J 2 bases short, with 7 bases between. Germline CDR1 and CDR2: DFQATT and SNEGSKA (reference sequence). Here the CDR3 DNA reads TGCAGTGGGTCCCCCACAGATACGCAGTATTTT. Its translation is CSGSPTDTQYF.

The chain is built from TRBV6-6 and TRBJ1-4; 8 bases line up with TRBD1. CDR1 and CDR2 from the germline V gene are MNHNY and SVGAGI (reference sequence). V lost 4 bases and J lost 8; bases outside the gene matches: 9. The CDR3 totals 15 residues. The CDR3, as DNA: TGTGCCAGCAGTTTCGCTGGACAGGGTGGGGAAAAACTGTTTTTT. This sequence encodes CASSFAGQGGEKLFF.

This chain links TRBV7-3 with TRBJ2-3, with D possibly being TRBD1 (6 bases). Germline CDR1 is SGHTA and CDR2 is FQGTGA. This CDR3 spans 16 amino acids. With 5 bases removed from V and 0 bases from J, the gap between germline ends came to 15 bases. DNA of the CDR3: TGTGCCAGCAGCCGGACCAGACAGGCTAGCACAGATACGCAGTATTTT. Protein product: CASSRTRQASTDTQYF.

The genes are TRBV28 and TRBJ2-2, with 7 positions matching TRBD2. The CDR3 has 12 residues. The V gene's germline CDR1 is MDHEN and CDR2 SYDVKM. The trim removed 8 bases at V and 5 bases at J, leaving 2 bases unmatched. Here the CDR3 DNA reads TGTGCCAGCGGACTAGTTACCGGGGAGCTGTTTTTT. Translation: CASGLVTGELFF.

This chain connects TRBV5-1 to TRBJ1-2, with D possibly matching TRBD1 (6 bases). The CDR3 runs 13 residues. CDR1 is SGHRS, CDR2 YFSETQ, per germline. V was clipped by 7 bases and J by 5 bases, with 15 bases between them. The CDR3 loop reads CASFAAGAYGYTF. CDR3 nucleotide sequence: TGCGCCAGCTTTGCCGCAGGGGCGTATGGCTACACCTTC.

The chain has TRBV12-3 or TRBV12-4 and TRBJ2-3; D is uncertain. The CDR3 extends over 11 amino acids. Trimming took off 3 bases at V and 6 bases at J, with 4 bases between the two ends. The CDR3 sequence: CASSFVDTQYF. CDR3 nucleotide sequence: TGTGCCAGCAGTTTTGTGGATACGCAGTATTTT.

The chain has TRBV5-6 and TRBJ2-1, with D perhaps matching TRBD1 or TRBD2 (5 bases each). Germline V gene data show CDR1 as SGHDT and CDR2 as YYEEEE. The length of the CDR3 is 12 residues. V was shortened by 3 bases and J by 5 bases, with 6 bases between the two germline ends. CDR3 in amino acids: CASSSGHNEQFF. The CDR3, as DNA: TGTGCCAGCAGCTCGGGACACAATGAGCAGTTCTTC.

The CDR3 nucleotides are TGTGCCAGCAGTTTTACGCAGGGGGCGATCGCTAACTATGGCTACACCTTC. Protein sequence: CASSFTQGAIANYGYTF. The chain recombines TRBV27 with TRBJ1-2; 8 bases are shared with TRBD1. After removal of 3 bases from V and 0 bases from J, the junction contained 9 bases not matched to a gene. This CDR3 comprises 17 residues. Germline CDR1 reads MNHEY; CDR2 reads SMNVEV (reference sequence).

The chain's CDR3 is CASSLGTQPQHF. The DNA of the CDR3 is TGTGCCAGCAGTTTAGGGACCCAGCCCCAGCATTTT. V and J are TRBV12-3 or TRBV12-4 and TRBJ1-5, with D uncertain. There are 12 residues in the CDR3. V was trimmed by 1 base and J by 7 bases, leaving 5 bases between them.

The gene calls are TRBV13 and TRBJ2-7; either TRBD1 or TRBD2 may fit D (5 bases each). Germline lookup yields CDR1 PRHDT and CDR2 FYEKMQ (reference sequence). There are 18 residues in the CDR3. Trimming took 2 bases from V and 3 from J, leaving 23 bases between them. Written as DNA, the CDR3 is TGTGCCAGCAGCTTAAGGTTTCTGGGTGGGGACGAGGGCTACGAGCAGTACTTC. Translating it yields CASSLRFLGGDEGYEQYF.

This clone has only a few counts. The J gene is TRBJ1-6, the V gene TRBV19, with TRBD1 matching over 9 bases. The ends lost 6 bases at V and 10 bases at J; junction bases unmatched: 10. Germline assignment: CDR1 LNHDA and CDR2 SQIVND (reference sequence). CDR3 length equals 15 residues. The CDR3 loop reads CASRIRDRVGSPLHF. As DNA, the CDR3 is TGTGCCAGTAGGATTAGGGACAGGGTAGGATCACCCCTCCACTTT.

The CDR3, as DNA: TGCGCCAGCAGCTTGGGGGGAGCCTACAATGAGCAGTTCTTC. Translation: CASSLGGAYNEQFF. The chain couples TRBV5-1 to TRBJ2-1, with D maybe TRBD2 (5 bases). The ends were cut back, 0 bases at V and 2 bases at J, with 6 bases in the middle. The germline V gene has CDR1 SGHRS and CDR2 YFSETQ. The CDR3 is 14 amino acids.